The clone carrying this T cell receptor beta chain was recorded a few times. This entry belongs to a study of identifying expanded T cells in peripheral blood. Clones were read by immunoSEQ multiplex PCR, and TCRdb kept only the in-frame ones, dropping some. This table holds under 85,000 clones, around 83% found once. CDR1 SQVTM and CDR2 ANQGSEA come from the germline V gene. The V segment lost 5 bases and the J segment 4 bases; nucleotides outside the gene matches: 10. The CDR3 has 14 residues. Specimen: blood. The receptor was isolated from a person between 18 and 75 years old in good health. This chain connects TRBV29-1 to TRBJ1-1; TRBD1 matches at 7 bases. The CDR3 coding sequence is TGCAGCGTTCAGGGGGGTATTGGGGCCACTGAAGCTTTCTTT. It is translated as CSVQGGIGATEAFF. The whole variable domain, remainder taken from reference TRBV29-1 and TRBJ1-1, is SAVISQKPSRDICQRGTSLTIQCQVDSQVTMMFWYRQQPGQSLTLIATANQGSEATYESGFVIDKFPISRPNLTFSTLTVSNMSPEDSSIYLCSVQGGIGATEAFFGQGTRLTVV.